This is a list of T cell receptor beta chains from one sample in a study of T-cell memory formation after mild COVID-19. One entry per CDR3 protein results from TCRdb running MiXCR on the 5' RACE reads. The repertoire holds 250,000 to 350,000 distinct CDR3 sequences, 15% to 20% seen once, with under 25% in the top ten. The sequenced material came from PBMCs or a T cell subset sorted from them (not recorded which). These receptors were obtained from a young man who had mild COVID-19 (a few samples of this study predate the infection). Cell type and time point are not known. CDR3s include the opening cysteine and the closing phenylalanine or tryptophan. D genes are given only for firm matches. A row's size may be missing; if present it is once, few, many or a size class.

TRBV7-2	TRBJ1-3	-	-	CASSLVGRSLSGNTIYF	TGTGCCAGCAGCTTAGTTGGCAGGAGCCTCTCTGGAAACACCATATATTTT
TRBV20-1	TRBJ2-1	few	TRBD2	CSARVIAGGYNEQFF	TGCAGTGCTAGAGTAATCGCGGGGGGATACAATGAGCAGTTCTTC
TRBV6-1	TRBJ1-1	-	-	CASTAGEGGWTEAFF	TGTGCCAGCACCGCCGGGGAGGGGGGCTGGACTGAAGCTTTCTTT
TRBV11-3	TRBJ2-1	-	TRBD1	CASSPGAGGYNEQFF	TGTGCCAGCAGCCCCGGTGCAGGGGGTTACAATGAGCAGTTCTTC
TRBV5-1	TRBJ2-3	few	-	CASSPGGGYTSGTDTQYF	TGCGCCAGCAGTCCCGGAGGGGGATACACGTCCGGAACAGATACGCAGTATTTT
TRBV24-1	TRBJ2-1	-	-	CATSDWVGEQFF	TGTGCCACCAGTGATTGGGTGGGTGAGCAGTTCTTC
TRBV7-3	TRBJ1-1	-	-	CASSLAWGMRAFF	TGTGCCAGCAGCCTCGCCTGGGGAATGCGGGCTTTCTTT
TRBV20-1	TRBJ1-1	-	-	CSARDPTSTEAFF	TGCAGTGCTAGAGATCCCACCTCCACTGAAGCTTTCTTT
TRBV20-1	TRBJ1-5	-	-	CSAQTVRGQPQHF	TGCAGTGCCCAGACAGTCCGAGGACAGCCCCAGCATTTT
TRBV5-4	TRBJ1-4	once	TRBD1	CASSFGTGVSGKLFF	TGTGCCAGCAGCTTTGGGACAGGGGTCTCTGGAAAACTGTTTTTT
TRBV20-1	TRBJ2-7	few	-	CSARVGGQSSYEQYF	TGCAGTGCCCGGGTTGGTGGACAGTCGTCGTACGAGCAGTACTTC
TRBV6-2/TRBV6-3	TRBJ2-5	-	-	CATRTPGFQETQYF	TGTGCCACCAGAACGCCAGGGTTCCAAGAGACCCAGTACTTC
TRBV5-1	TRBJ1-3	-	-	CASSYIEGDTIYF	TGCGCCAGCAGCTACATCGAAGGAGACACCATATATTTT
TRBV7-9	TRBJ2-1	few	-	CASSPFGTDNEQFF	TGTGCCAGCAGCCCATTCGGGACGGACAATGAGCAGTTCTTC
TRBV6-2/TRBV6-3	TRBJ2-3	many	TRBD2	CASSSSGGDATQYF	TGTGCCAGCTCCTCTAGCGGGGGTGATGCTACGCAGTATTTT
TRBV12-3/TRBV12-4	TRBJ2-7	-	TRBD1	CASRRLGTGLYYEQYF	TGTGCCAGCAGAAGGCTCGGGACAGGCCTTTACTACGAGCAGTACTTC
TRBV9	TRBJ1-1	-	-	CASSPEVGTGNTEAFF	TGTGCCAGCAGCCCCGAGGTAGGGACGGGGAACACTGAAGCTTTCTTT
TRBV7-9	TRBJ2-5	-	TRBD2	CASSPSSRGGRQTQYF	TGTGCCAGCAGCCCGTCCTCACGGGGGGGTCGGCAGACCCAGTACTTC
TRBV6-4	TRBJ2-1	many	-	CASSEGSLYNEQFF	TGTGCCAGCAGTGAAGGGAGTTTATACAATGAGCAGTTCTTC
TRBV7-9	TRBJ2-3	-	-	CASSFGRSADTQYF	TGTGCCAGCAGCTTCGGCAGGTCCGCAGATACGCAGTATTTT
TRBV7-2	TRBJ1-6	many	-	CASSFLRGNSPLHF	TGTGCCAGCAGCTTCTTACGGGGTAATTCACCCCTCCACTTT
TRBV6-6	TRBJ2-1	many	-	CASSYVSSNEQFF	TGTGCCAGCAGTTACGTCTCTAGCAATGAGCAGTTCTTC
TRBV6-6	TRBJ2-5	few	-	CASSRYTGQETQYF	TGTGCCAGCAGTCGTTACACGGGGCAAGAGACCCAGTACTTC
TRBV24-1	TRBJ2-1	few	TRBD2	CATSATGLAGDNEQFF	TGTGCCACCAGTGCCACGGGACTAGCGGGGGACAATGAGCAGTTCTTC
TRBV5-6	TRBJ1-2	-	-	CASSLQDTNYGYTF	TGTGCCAGCAGCTTACAGGATACTAACTATGGCTACACCTTC
TRBV7-2	TRBJ2-3	-	TRBD2	CASSLGGGPITDTQYF	TGTGCCAGCAGCTTAGGCGGGGGACCAATAACAGATACGCAGTATTTT
TRBV12-3/TRBV12-4	TRBJ1-5	few	-	CASSSNVPLPPQHF	TGTGCCAGCAGCTCCAATGTCCCACTCCCGCCCCAGCATTTT
TRBV11-2	TRBJ1-2	few	TRBD1	CASSADRGHYGYTF	TGTGCCAGCAGCGCGGACAGGGGCCACTATGGCTACACCTTC
TRBV4-2	TRBJ1-1	-	-	CASSPPGQNEAFF	TGTGCCAGCAGCCCACCCGGACAGAATGAAGCTTTCTTT
TRBV20-1	TRBJ2-2	-	-	CSAPRGGELFF	TGCAGTGCCCCGCGGGGCGGGGAGCTGTTTTTT
TRBV18	TRBJ1-1	-	-	CASSERLQGTNTEAFF	TGTGCCAGCTCAGAAAGGCTACAGGGAACAAACACTGAAGCTTTCTTT
TRBV12-3/TRBV12-4	TRBJ1-1	few	-	CASSWDGQNTEAFF	TGTGCCAGCAGTTGGGACGGACAGAACACTGAAGCTTTCTTT
TRBV12-3/TRBV12-4	TRBJ1-5	-	-	CASSPSWARTVDQPQHF	TGTGCCAGCAGCCCTAGTTGGGCCCGGACAGTCGATCAGCCCCAGCATTTT
TRBV5-1	TRBJ2-5	few	-	CASSAGAPQETQYF	TGCGCCAGCAGCGCCGGGGCCCCTCAGGAGACCCAGTACTTC
TRBV7-9	TRBJ2-3	-	-	CASTPPQSPSTDTQYF	TGTGCCAGCACCCCGCCACAGTCCCCTAGCACAGATACGCAGTATTTT
TRBV28	TRBJ1-5	-	-	CASGTTYSNQPQHF	TGTGCCAGCGGGACAACGTATAGCAATCAGCCCCAGCATTTT
TRBV6-1	TRBJ1-1	few	-	CASSEAGLNTEAFF	TGTGCCAGCAGTGAAGCTGGACTGAACACTGAAGCTTTCTTT
TRBV3-1	TRBJ2-1	-	TRBD2	CASSQNGLAGEMNEQFF	TGTGCCAGCAGCCAAAATGGACTAGCGGGGGAGATGAATGAGCAGTTCTTC
TRBV10-3	TRBJ1-5	-	TRBD1	CAISLGQGNQPQHF	TGTGCCATCAGTCTAGGACAGGGTAATCAGCCCCAGCATTTT
TRBV20-1	TRBJ2-2	many	-	CSARQGNTGELFF	TGCAGTGCTAGGCAGGGTAACACCGGGGAGCTGTTTTTT
TRBV27	TRBJ2-3	-	-	CASSLSRGATDTQYF	TGTGCCAGCAGTTTATCTCGAGGGGCCACAGATACGCAGTATTTT
TRBV7-2	TRBJ1-1	few	-	CASSRTALNTEAFF	TGTGCCAGCAGTCGGACAGCCCTGAACACTGAAGCTTTCTTT
TRBV7-6	TRBJ2-1	-	-	CASSHPGGSENEQFF	TGTGCCAGCAGCCACCCCGGGGGTTCAGAAAATGAGCAGTTCTTC
TRBV4-1	TRBJ2-3	few	TRBD2	CASSQEGSGGGDTQYF	TGCGCCAGCAGCCAAGAGGGGAGCGGGGGGGGTGATACGCAGTATTTT
TRBV5-1	TRBJ1-3	-	-	CASSFLGLGFSGNTIYF	TGCGCCAGCAGCTTTTTGGGACTCGGATTCTCTGGAAACACCATATATTTT